One sample yielded the 10 T cell receptor beta chains listed below, sequenced in a study of cytomegalovirus exposure and HLA in healthy donors. The PCR used 60 Vbeta and 13 Jbeta primers. The data were produced by immunoSEQ multiplex PCR, yet TCRdb's version contains in-frame clones alone and is incomplete. This table has 150,000 to 200,000 clones, around 80% appearing once. The material sequenced was PBMCs. Receptors originate from a male donor in good health and CMV-seronegative.

The chain uses TRBV4-2 and TRBJ2-1; D remains ambiguous. Germline-derived CDR1 and CDR2 are LGHNA and YNFKEQ. CDR3 length: 13 residues. The V end lost 0 bases, the J end lost 12 bases, and 12 bases lay between the germline ends. CDR3 sequence: CASSQDLAHPQFF. In DNA form, the CDR3 reads TGTGCCAGCAGCCAAGATCTTGCGCACCCGCAGTTCTTC.

The chain employs TRBV28 and TRBJ1-2; possibly TRBD1 for D (6 bases). V shed 10 bases and J shed 4 bases, with 13 bases lying between them. CDR3 length: 12 amino acids. CDR1 is MDHEN and CDR2 is SYDVKM in the germline V gene. CDR3 loop: CATTTGSYGYTF. CDR3 in DNA: TGTGCCACCACTACAGGGAGCTATGGCTACACCTTC.

The chain combines TRBV19 with TRBJ2-7, with D perhaps matching TRBD1 (5 bases). The length of the CDR3 is 13 residues. Trimming shortened V by 7 bases and J by 1 base, and 11 bases separated the two germline ends. Per the germline V gene, CDR1 is LNHDA and CDR2 is SQIVND (reference sequence). The chain's CDR3 is CASKPGKSYEQYF. The CDR3 region has the DNA TGTGCCAGTAAGCCAGGGAAATCCTACGAGCAGTACTTC.

V gene TRBV19 combines with J gene TRBJ2-7; 8 bases agree with TRBD2. CDR1 LNHDA and CDR2 SQIVND come from the germline V gene (reference sequence). This CDR3 spans 15 amino acids. V was pared by 8 bases and J by 5 bases, with 14 bases of the junction left unmatched. The CDR3 reads CASALSSAGVNEQYF. CDR3 DNA: TGTGCCAGTGCGCTGTCGTCAGCGGGAGTAAACGAGCAGTACTTC.

This chain's CDR3 is CASSELQTNSPLHF. CDR3 nucleotides: TGTGCCAGCAGTGAATTACAGACAAATTCACCCCTCCACTTT. The chain carries TRBV6-1 and TRBJ1-6, with D unclear. Trimming stripped 2 bases from V and 7 bases from J, with 9 bases between. Germline-derived CDR1 and CDR2 are MNHNS and SASEGT. The CDR3 sequence is 14 residues long.

This chain joins TRBV7-2 and TRBJ2-7; 13 bases align to TRBD2. V lost 5 bases, J lost 4 bases, and 5 bases stayed unmatched. The CDR3 has 15 amino acids. Germline assignment: CDR1 SGHTA and CDR2 FQGNSA. CDR3 sequence: CASSPELAGGYEQYF. The CDR3 DNA is TGTGCCAGCAGCCCCGAACTAGCGGGAGGGTACGAGCAGTACTTC.

This sequence joins TRBV7-9 and TRBJ2-1, with 12 nucleotides matching TRBD2. Per the germline V gene, CDR1 is SEHNR and CDR2 is FQNEAQ (reference sequence). The CDR3 covers 15 residues. V was pared by 2 bases and J by 7 bases, with 3 bases of the junction left unmatched. The CDR3 DNA sequence: TGTGCCAGCAGCTTAACCCTAGCGGGGGGGAATGAGCAGTTCTTC. Translation: CASSLTLAGGNEQFF.

V and J are TRBV11-2 and TRBJ2-3; possible D gene TRBD1, 5 bases. The CDR3 contains 15 residues. Trimming shortened V by 0 bases and J by 14 bases, and 21 bases separated the two germline ends. CDR1 is SGHAT, CDR2 FQNNGV, per germline. The DNA for the CDR3 is TGTGCCAGCAGCTTAGATCAGGGTCCGACAGAAGCCAGGTATTTT. The encoded protein is CASSLDQGPTEARYF.

The chain joins TRBV4-2 to TRBJ2-5; D may be TRBD1 (5 bases). With the DNA end fitting TRBJ2-7 better, the J assignment may be wrong. The V gene's germline CDR1 is LGHNA and CDR2 YNFKEQ. This CDR3 contains 14 residues. In DNA, the CDR3 is TGTGCCAGCAGCCAAGCAACAGGTTCCTACGAGCAGTACTTC. Its protein is CASSQATGSYEQYF.

The chain is built from TRBV7-6 and TRBJ2-3; D gene unclear. The CDR3 sequence is 17 residues long. Germline V lookup: CDR1 SGHVS, CDR2 FNYEAQ. The ends were cut back, 0 bases at V and 5 bases at J, with 18 bases in the middle. CDR3 sequence reads: CASSLAQASLSEDTQYF. CDR3 bases: TGTGCCAGCAGCTTAGCGCAGGCTTCACTGAGTGAAGATACGCAGTATTTT.